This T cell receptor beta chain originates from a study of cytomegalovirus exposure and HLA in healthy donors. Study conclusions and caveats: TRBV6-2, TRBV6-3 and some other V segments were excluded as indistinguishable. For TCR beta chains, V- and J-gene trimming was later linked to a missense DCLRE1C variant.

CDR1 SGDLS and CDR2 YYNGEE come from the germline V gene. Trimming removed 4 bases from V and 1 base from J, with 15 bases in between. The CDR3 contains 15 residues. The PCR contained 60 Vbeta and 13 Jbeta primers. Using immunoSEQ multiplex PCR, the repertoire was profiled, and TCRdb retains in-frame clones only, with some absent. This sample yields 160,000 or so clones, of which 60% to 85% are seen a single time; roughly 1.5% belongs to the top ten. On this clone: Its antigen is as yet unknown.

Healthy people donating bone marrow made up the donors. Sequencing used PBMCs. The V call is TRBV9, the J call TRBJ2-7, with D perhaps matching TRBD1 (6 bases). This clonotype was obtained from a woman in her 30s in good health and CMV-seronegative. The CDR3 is CASSNFRGYSYEQYF. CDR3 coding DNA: TGTGCCAGCAGCAACTTCAGGGGCTATTCCTACGAGCAGTACTTC.